This TCR beta chain was profiled in a study of cytomegalovirus exposure and HLA in healthy donors. Notes on the study in general: In a later analysis, TCR association rates varied by HLA locus: DRB1 most, HLA-C fewest. As a later analysis showed, several of the most significant clusters appeared to be linked to common viral pathogens.

Concerning this clone itself: Its specificity is unknown.

Amplification used 60 Vbeta primers and 13 Jbeta primers. Measured with immunoSEQ multiplex PCR; TCRdb has only the in-frame clones, and not every one. The table shows about 160,000 clones, with around 74% occurring only once. The sample taken for sequencing was PBMCs. The TCR originated in a woman aged 25-40 years in good health and CMV-seronegative.

The CDR3 loop reads CASSVIAGGRETQYF. The CDR3 DNA reads as TGTGCCAGCAGCGTTATAGCGGGGGGGAGGGAGACCCAGTACTTC. This chain uses TRBV9 with TRBJ2-5; 11 nucleotides line up with TRBD2. V trimming: 2 bases; J trimming: 5 bases; junction bases outside the gene matches: 5. The CDR3 is 15 residues long. Germline CDR1 and CDR2: SGDLS and YYNGEE. The full variable domain, with the rest looked up from reference TRBV9 and TRBJ2-5, is DSGVTQTPKHLITATGQRVTLRCSPRSGDLSVYWYQQSLDQGLQFLIQYYNGEERAKGNILERFSAQQFPDLHSELNLSSLELGDSALYFCASSVIAGGRETQYFGPGTRLLVL.